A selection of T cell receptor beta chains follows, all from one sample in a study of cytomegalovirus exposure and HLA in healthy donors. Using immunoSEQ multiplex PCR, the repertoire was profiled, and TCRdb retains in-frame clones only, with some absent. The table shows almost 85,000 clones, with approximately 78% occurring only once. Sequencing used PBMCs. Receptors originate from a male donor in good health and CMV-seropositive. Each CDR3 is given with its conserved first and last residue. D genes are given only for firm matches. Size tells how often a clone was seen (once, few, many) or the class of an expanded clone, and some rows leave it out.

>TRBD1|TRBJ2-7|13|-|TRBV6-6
CASSRQGAGEQYF
TGTGCCAGCAGCCGACAGGGGGCAGGAGAGCAGTACTTC
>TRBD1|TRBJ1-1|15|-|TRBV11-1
CASSPGTGPHTEAFF
TGTGCCAGCAGCCCCGGGACAGGGCCCCACACTGAAGCTTTCTTT
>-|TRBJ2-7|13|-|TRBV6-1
CATQRVWESEQYF
TGTGCCACCCAACGGGTTTGGGAGAGCGAGCAGTACTTC
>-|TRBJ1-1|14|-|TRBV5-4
CASSFQNMNTEAFF
TGTGCCAGCAGCTTCCAGAACATGAACACTGAAGCTTTCTTT
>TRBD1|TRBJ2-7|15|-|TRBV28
CASSRDGTGLYEQYF
TGTGCCAGCAGTAGAGACGGGACAGGTCTCTACGAGCAGTACTTC
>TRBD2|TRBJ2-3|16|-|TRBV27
CASSSWGGSSPYTQYF
TGTGCCAGCAGTTCGTGGGGCGGGAGTTCCCCCTATACGCAGTATTTT
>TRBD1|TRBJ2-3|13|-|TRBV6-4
CASSRTGSDTQYF
TGTGCCAGCAGCAGGACAGGGTCAGATACGCAGTATTTT
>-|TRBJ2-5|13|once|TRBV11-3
CASSYIGPETQYF
TGTGCCAGCAGCTATATTGGCCCAGAGACCCAGTACTTC
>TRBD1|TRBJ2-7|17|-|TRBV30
CVWSVRGDRVWGAGQYF
TGTGTCTGGAGTGTACGAGGGGACAGGGTTTGGGGAGCGGGACAGTACTTC
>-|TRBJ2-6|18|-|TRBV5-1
CASSTGQALSSGANVLTF
TGCGCCAGCAGCACGGGACAAGCTCTATCTTCTGGGGCCAACGTCCTGACTTTC
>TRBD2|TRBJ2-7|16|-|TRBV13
CASSLGPPSGTYEQYF
TGTGCCAGCAGCTTAGGCCCGCCTAGCGGGACCTACGAGCAGTACTTC
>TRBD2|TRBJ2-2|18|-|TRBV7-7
CASSLYPSGGANTGELFF
TGTGCCAGCAGCTTATATCCTAGCGGTGGCGCGAACACCGGGGAGCTGTTTTTT
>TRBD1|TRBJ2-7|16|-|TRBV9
CASSVGGGQGEGEQYF
TGTGCCAGCAGCGTAGGGGGGGGACAGGGAGAAGGCGAGCAGTACTTC
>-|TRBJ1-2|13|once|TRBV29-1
CSVVPTLLYGYTF
TGCAGCGTTGTTCCGACATTACTCTATGGCTACACCTTC
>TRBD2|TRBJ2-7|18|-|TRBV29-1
CSVADVPGLAGVPYEQYF
TGCAGCGTTGCTGACGTACCGGGACTAGCGGGAGTCCCCTACGAGCAGTACTTC
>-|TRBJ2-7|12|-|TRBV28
CASSTGRYEQYF
TGTGCCAGCAGTACAGGTCGCTACGAGCAGTACTTC
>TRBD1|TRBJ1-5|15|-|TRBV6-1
CATTFVGQSNQPQHF
TGTGCCACCACCTTCGTGGGACAGAGCAATCAGCCCCAGCATTTT
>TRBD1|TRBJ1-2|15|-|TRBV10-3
CATRPGTGTSYGYTF
TGTGCCACCCGTCCCGGGACAGGAACCAGCTATGGCTACACCTTC
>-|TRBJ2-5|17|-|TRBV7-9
CASSQTGVGNNGETQYF
TGTGCCAGCAGTCAAACCGGGGTGGGCAATAATGGGGAGACCCAGTACTTC
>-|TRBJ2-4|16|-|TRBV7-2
CASSFSNDWVKNIQYF
TGTGCCAGCAGCTTTTCAAATGACTGGGTCAAAAACATTCAGTACTTC
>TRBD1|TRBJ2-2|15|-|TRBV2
CASTRDRGSFGELFF
TGTGCCAGTACCCGGGACAGGGGCTCTTTCGGGGAGCTGTTTTTT
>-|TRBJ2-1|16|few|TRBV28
CASSPNGLPAYNEQFF
TGTGCCAGCAGCCCAAACGGACTGCCTGCCTACAATGAGCAGTTCTTC
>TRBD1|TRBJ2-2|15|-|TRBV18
CASSQGTGYTGELFF
TGTGCCAGCTCCCAAGGGACAGGGTACACCGGGGAGCTGTTTTTT
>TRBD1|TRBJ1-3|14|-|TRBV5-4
CASSLDRGGNTIYF
TGTGCCAGCAGCTTGGACAGGGGTGGAAACACCATATATTTT
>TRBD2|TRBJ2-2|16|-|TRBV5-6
CASSPRTSGRPGELFF
TGTGCCAGCAGCCCAAGGACTAGCGGGAGGCCCGGGGAGCTGTTTTTT
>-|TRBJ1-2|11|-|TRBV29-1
CSVERLRSYTF
TGCAGCGTCGAACGACTAAGGAGCTACACCTTC
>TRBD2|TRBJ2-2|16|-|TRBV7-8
CASRTASGKDSGELFF
TGTGCCAGCAGGACTGCTAGCGGGAAGGACTCCGGGGAGCTGTTTTTT
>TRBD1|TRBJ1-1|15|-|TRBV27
CASSHGQGPNTEAFF
TGTGCCAGCAGTCACGGACAGGGGCCAAACACTGAAGCTTTCTTT
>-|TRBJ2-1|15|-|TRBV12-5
CASGLTLSLSGEQFF
TGTGCTAGTGGCCTTACCCTCTCCCTCTCGGGTGAGCAGTTCTTC
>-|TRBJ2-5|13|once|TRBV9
CASSAGGVETQYF
TGTGCCAGCAGCGCAGGAGGGGTAGAGACCCAGTACTTC